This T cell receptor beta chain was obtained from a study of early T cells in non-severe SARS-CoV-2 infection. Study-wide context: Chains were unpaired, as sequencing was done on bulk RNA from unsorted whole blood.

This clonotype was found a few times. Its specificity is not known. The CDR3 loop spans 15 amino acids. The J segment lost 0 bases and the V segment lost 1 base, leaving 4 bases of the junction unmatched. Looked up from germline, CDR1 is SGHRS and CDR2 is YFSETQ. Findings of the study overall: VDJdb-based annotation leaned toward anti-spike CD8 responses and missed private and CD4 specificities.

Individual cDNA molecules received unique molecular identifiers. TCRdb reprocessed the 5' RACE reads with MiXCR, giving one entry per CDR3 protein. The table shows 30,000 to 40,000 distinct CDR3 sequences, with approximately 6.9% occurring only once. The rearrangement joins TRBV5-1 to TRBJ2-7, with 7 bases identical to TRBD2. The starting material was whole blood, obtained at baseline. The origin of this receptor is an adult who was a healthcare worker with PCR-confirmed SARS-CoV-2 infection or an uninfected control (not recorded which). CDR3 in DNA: TGCGCCAGCAGCTTGTCCGGGAGGAGCTCCTACGAGCAGTACTTC. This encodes CASSLSGRSSYEQYF.